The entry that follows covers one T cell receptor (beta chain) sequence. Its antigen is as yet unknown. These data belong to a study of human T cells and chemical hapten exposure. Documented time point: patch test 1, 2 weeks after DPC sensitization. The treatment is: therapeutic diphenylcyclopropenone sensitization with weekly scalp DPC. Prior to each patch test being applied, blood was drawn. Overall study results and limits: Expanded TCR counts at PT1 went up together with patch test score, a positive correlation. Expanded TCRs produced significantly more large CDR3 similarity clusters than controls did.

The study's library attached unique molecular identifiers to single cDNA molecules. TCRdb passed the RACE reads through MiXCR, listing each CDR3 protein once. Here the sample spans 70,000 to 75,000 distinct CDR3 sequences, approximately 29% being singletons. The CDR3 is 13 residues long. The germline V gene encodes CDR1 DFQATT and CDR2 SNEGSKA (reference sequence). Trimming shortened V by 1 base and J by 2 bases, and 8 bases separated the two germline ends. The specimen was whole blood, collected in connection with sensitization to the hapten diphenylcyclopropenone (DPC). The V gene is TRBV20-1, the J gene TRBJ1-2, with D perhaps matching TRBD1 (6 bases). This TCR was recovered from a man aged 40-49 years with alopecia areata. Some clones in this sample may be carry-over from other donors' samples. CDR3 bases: TGCAGTGCTAGAGGGAGGGGGAACTATGGCTACACCTTC. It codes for CSARGRGNYGYTF.